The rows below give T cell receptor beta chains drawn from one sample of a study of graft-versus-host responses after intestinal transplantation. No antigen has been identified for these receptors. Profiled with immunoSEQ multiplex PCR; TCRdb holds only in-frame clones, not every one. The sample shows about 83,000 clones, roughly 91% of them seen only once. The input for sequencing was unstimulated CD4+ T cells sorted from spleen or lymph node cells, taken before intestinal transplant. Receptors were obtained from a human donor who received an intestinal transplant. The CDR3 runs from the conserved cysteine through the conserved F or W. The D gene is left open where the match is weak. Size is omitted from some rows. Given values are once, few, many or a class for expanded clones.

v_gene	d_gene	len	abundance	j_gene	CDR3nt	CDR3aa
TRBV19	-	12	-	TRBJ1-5	TGTGCCAGTAAGCGGGGCAATCAGCCCCAGCATTTT	CASKRGNQPQHF
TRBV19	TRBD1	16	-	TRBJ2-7	TGTGCCAGTAGTAGGGAAGGGGGCACCAGCTCCTACGAGCAGTACTTC	CASSREGGTSSYEQYF
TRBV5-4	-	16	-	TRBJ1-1	TGTGCCAGCAGCTTGTATGGGGGCGCGAAGAACACTGAAGCTTTCTTT	CASSLYGGAKNTEAFF
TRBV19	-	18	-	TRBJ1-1	TGTGCCAGTAGTATAGCGACACCCCGATTCGACATGAACACTGAAGCTTTCTTT	CASSIATPRFDMNTEAFF
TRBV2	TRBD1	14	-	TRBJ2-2	TGTGCCAGCAGTGGGACAGGGGTCTCCGGGGAGCTGTTTTTT	CASSGTGVSGELFF
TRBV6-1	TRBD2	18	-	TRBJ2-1	TGTGCCAGCAGTGAGGGACTAGCGGGTCCTAGCTCCTACAATGAGCAGTTCTTC	CASSEGLAGPSSYNEQFF
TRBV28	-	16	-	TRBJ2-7	TGTGCCAGCAGTCCGAACTTAGCGAGAGGGAACTACGAGCAGTACTTC	CASSPNLARGNYEQYF
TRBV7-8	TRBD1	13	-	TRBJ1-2	TGTGCCAGCAGCTTAGGGGACAGCTATGGCTACACCTTC	CASSLGDSYGYTF
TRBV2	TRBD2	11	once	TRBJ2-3	TGTGCCAGCGGACTAGCCAGGACGCAGTATTTT	CASGLARTQYF
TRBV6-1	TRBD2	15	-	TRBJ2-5	TGTGCCAGCAGTAGACTAGCGGGGTTGCGAGAGACCCAGTACTTC	CASSRLAGLRETQYF
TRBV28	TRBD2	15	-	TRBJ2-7	TGTGCCAGCAGGGGAGGGTCCGCTTCCTCCTACGAGCAGTACTTC	CASRGGSASSYEQYF
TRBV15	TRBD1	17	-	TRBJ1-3	TGTGCCACCAGCACCCCAGGGGGGATCAGGGGTGATGACACCATATATTTT	CATSTPGGIRGDDTIYF
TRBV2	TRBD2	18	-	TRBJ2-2	TGTGCCAGCGGGGGGGGTGGACTAGCGGGAGAGGCGACCGGGGAGCTGTTTTTT	CASGGGGLAGEATGELFF
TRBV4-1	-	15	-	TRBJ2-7	TGCGCCAGCAGCCAAGCCCCCCAGGGGTTTTACGAGCAGTACTTC	CASSQAPQGFYEQYF
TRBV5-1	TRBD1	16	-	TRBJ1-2	TGCGCCAGCAGCTTGGGGACCCCGGGACAGGGAGGTGGCTACACCTTC	CASSLGTPGQGGGYTF
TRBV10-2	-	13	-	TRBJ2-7	TGCGCCAGCAGTGAGCGGGGGAACTACGAGCAGTACTTC	CASSERGNYEQYF
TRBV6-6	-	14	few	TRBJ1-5	TGTGCCAGCAGTTACCGGGGGGGCGGGCAGCCCCAGCATTTT	CASSYRGGGQPQHF
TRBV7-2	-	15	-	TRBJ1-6	TGTGCCAGCAGCGAGGCCACAGGGCGGAATTCACCCCTCCACTTT	CASSEATGRNSPLHF
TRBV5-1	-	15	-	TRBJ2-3	TGCGCCAGCACCCTGTCAGGGGTAGGAACAGATACGCAGTATTTT	CASTLSGVGTDTQYF
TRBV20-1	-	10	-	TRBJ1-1	TGCAGTGTAGGTTTAGGGGTAGCTTTCTTT	CSVGLGVAFF
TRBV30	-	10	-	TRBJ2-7	TGTGCCTTCTTGCAGGGAAGGCAGTACTTC	CAFLQGRQYF
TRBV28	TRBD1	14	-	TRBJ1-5	TGTGCCAGCAGCCCTGGACAGGGAGATCAGCCCCAGCATTTT	CASSPGQGDQPQHF
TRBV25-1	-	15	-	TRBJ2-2	TGTGCCAGCAGTGAAAAAGGGGTAGGGACCGGGGAGCTGTTTTTT	CASSEKGVGTGELFF
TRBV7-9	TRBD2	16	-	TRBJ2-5	TGTGCCAGCAGCTTTGGACTAGCGGGGGGAGAGGAGACCCAGTACTTC	CASSFGLAGGEETQYF
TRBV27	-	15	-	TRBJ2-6	TGTGCCAGCACCCTTCAGGGGTCTGGGGCCAACGTCCTGACTTTC	CASTLQGSGANVLTF
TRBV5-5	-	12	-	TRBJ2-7	TGTGCCAGCAGCTACTACGGCCGCGAGCAGTACTTC	CASSYYGREQYF
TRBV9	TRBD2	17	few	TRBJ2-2	TGTGCCAGCAGCGTAGCCGTGGCGGGAGGGTACACCGGGGAGCTGTTTTTT	CASSVAVAGGYTGELFF
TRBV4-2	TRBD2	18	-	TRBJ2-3	TGTGCCAGCAGCCAAGAGCCTAGCGGGGGCGTGGGGGCAGATACGCAGTATTTT	CASSQEPSGGVGADTQYF
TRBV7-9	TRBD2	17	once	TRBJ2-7	TGTGCCAGCAGCTTCGGAATGCTAGCGGGAGCAGGTTACGAGCAGTACTTC	CASSFGMLAGAGYEQYF
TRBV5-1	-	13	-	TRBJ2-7	TGCGCCAGCAGCTTGGCCCCGGGCTACGAGCAGTACTTC	CASSLAPGYEQYF
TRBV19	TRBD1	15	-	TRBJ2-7	TGTGCCAGTAGTCCGGGACAGGGGGCCTTGGGAGAGCAGTACTTC	CASSPGQGALGEQYF
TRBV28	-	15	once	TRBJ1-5	TGTGCCAGCAGTTTGAGTTGGGGAGGGCCTCAGCCCCAGCATTTT	CASSLSWGGPQPQHF
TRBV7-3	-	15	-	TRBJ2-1	TGTGCCAGCAGCTTAACGGCTAGCTCCTACAATGAGCAGTTCTTC	CASSLTASSYNEQFF
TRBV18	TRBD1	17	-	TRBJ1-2	TGTGCCAGCTCACCCGGACGGACAGGGGATTCTAACTATGGCTACACCTTC	CASSPGRTGDSNYGYTF
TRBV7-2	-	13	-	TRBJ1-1	TGTGCCAGCAGCTCACAGGGTTACACTGAAGCTTTCTTT	CASSSQGYTEAFF
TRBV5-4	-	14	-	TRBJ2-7	TGTGCCAGCAGCATGGGACTTCTCGCCTACGAGCAGTACTTC	CASSMGLLAYEQYF
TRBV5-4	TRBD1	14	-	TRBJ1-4	TGTGCCAGCAGCCACGACAGGGTACGCGAAAAACTGTTTTTT	CASSHDRVREKLFF
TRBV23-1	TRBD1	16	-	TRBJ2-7	TGCGCCAGCAGGTCCTTACGGACAGGGGTCTCCTACGAGCAGTACTTC	CASRSLRTGVSYEQYF
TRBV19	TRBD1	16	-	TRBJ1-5	TGTGCCAGTAGTATTGCGAGGGGGCGGGGCAATCAGCCCCAGCATTTT	CASSIARGRGNQPQHF
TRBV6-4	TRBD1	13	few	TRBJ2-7	TGTGCCAGCAGTGCGATCACAGGGGGTGAGCAGTACTTC	CASSAITGGEQYF